This T cell receptor beta chain was captured in a study of blood T cell repertoires in COVID-19. The germline V and J ends were trimmed by 0 bases and 3 bases, with 14 bases remaining between them. The CDR3 is made up of 17 amino acids. This clone came up a few times. Libraries were prepared by immunoSEQ multiplex PCR; TCRdb keeps only in-frame clonotypes and omits some of them. The sample has 200,000 to 250,000 clones, less than 90% seen once; the top ten hold 2.5% to 3%. The chain has TRBV6-7 and TRBJ2-2; D is ambiguous. TRBV6-7 is an open reading frame whose function is uncertain. What was sequenced was PBMCs or T cells enriched from blood (not recorded which). The origin of this receptor is a woman in her 30s who had recovered from COVID-19. The CDR3 region is CASSYSILGSHTGELFF. The CDR3 nucleotides are TGTGCCAGCAGTTACTCGATCCTAGGTAGTCACACCGGGGAGCTGTTTTTT.